This TCR beta chain was recorded in a study of T cells after yellow fever vaccination. Overall study context: SMART-Seq v4 Ultra Low Input served to prepare low-cell-number fractions.

The CDR3 is 11 residues long. CDR1 is DFQATT and CDR2 is SNEGSKA in the germline V gene (reference sequence). Trimming took off 0 bases at V and 8 bases at J, with 5 bases between the two ends. This clonotype has at least ten counts. Each CDR3 protein gets one entry after TCRdb re-called the 5' RACE reads with MiXCR. The sample holds a few hundred thousand distinct CDR3 sequences, approximately 3.8% seen once. The specimen was PBMCs, collected on the day of the yellow fever booster vaccination. The TCR comes from a man younger than 35 who received the YFV17D yellow fever vaccine. The V gene is TRBV20-1, the J gene TRBJ2-4; no reliable D call. In DNA form, the CDR3 reads TGCAGTGCTAGAGATCGACACATTCAGTACTTC. It yields the protein CSARDRHIQYF.